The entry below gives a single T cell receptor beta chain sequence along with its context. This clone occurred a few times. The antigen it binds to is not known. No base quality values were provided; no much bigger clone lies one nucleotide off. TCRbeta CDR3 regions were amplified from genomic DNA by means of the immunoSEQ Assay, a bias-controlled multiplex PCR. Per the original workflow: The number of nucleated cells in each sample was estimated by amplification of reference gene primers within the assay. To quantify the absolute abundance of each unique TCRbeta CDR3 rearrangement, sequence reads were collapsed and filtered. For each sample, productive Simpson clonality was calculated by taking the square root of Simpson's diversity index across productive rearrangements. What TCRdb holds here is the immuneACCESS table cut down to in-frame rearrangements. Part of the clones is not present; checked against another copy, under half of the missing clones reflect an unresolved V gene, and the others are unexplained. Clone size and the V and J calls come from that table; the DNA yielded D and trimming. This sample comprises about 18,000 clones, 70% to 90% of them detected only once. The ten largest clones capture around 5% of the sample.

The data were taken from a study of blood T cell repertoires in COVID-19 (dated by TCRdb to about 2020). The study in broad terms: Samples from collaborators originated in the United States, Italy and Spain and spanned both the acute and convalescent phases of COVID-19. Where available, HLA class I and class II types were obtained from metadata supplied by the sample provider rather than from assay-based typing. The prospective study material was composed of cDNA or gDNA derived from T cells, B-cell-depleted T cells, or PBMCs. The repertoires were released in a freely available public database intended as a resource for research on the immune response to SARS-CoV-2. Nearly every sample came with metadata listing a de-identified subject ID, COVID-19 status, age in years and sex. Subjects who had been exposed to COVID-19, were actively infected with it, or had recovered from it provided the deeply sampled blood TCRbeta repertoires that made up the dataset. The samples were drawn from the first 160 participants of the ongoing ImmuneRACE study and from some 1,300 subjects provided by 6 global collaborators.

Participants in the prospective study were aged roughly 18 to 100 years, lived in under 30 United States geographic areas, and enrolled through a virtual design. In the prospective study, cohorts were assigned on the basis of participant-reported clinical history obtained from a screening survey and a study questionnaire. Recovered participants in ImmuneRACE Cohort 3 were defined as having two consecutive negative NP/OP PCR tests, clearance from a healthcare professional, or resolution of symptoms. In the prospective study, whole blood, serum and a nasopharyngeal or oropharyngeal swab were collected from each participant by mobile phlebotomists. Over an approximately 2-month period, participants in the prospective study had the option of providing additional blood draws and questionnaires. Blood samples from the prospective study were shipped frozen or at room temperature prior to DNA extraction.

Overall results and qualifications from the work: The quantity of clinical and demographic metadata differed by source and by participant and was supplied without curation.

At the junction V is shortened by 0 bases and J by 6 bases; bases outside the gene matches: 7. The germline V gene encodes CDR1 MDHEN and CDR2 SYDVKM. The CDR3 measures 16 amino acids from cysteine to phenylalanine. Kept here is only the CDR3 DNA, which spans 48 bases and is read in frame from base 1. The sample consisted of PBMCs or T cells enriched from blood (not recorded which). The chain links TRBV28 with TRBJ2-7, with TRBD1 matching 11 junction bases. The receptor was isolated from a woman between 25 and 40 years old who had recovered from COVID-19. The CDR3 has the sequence CASSLWVGQGACEQYF. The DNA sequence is TGTGCCAGCAGTTTATGGGTAGGACAGGGGGCTTGCGAGCAGTACTTC.